Following are 5 T cell receptor beta chains from one sample sequenced in a study of blood T cell repertoires in COVID-19. Sequencing was performed with immunoSEQ multiplex PCR; in TCRdb, only in-frame clones are kept and a portion is missing. The profile shows about 170,000 clones, approximately 87% of them singletons. Input material: peripheral blood. These receptors were taken from a woman aged 55-70 years with COVID-19, enrolled during active disease.

This chain joins TRBV4-1 and TRBJ2-3; tentative D call: TRBD2 (5 bases). V lost 1 base to trimming and J lost 3 bases, with 8 bases between them. The CDR3 totals 14 residues. The germline V gene encodes CDR1 MGHRA and CDR2 YSYEKL. CDR3 nucleotides: TGCGCCAGCAGCCAAGTCCTAGCTACAGATACGCAGTATTTT. Protein sequence: CASSQVLATDTQYF.

The rearrangement joins TRBV6-5 to TRBJ1-4; 8 bases fit TRBD1. Germline trimming cut 6 bases from V and 8 bases from J; bases unmatched to any gene: 8. The CDR3 has 14 amino acids. CDR1 MNHEY and CDR2 SVGAGI come from the germline V gene. The CDR3 here is CASRATGATEKLFF. The CDR3 DNA is TGTGCCAGCAGGGCGACAGGGGCAACCGAAAAACTGTTTTTT.

V and J are TRBV30 and TRBJ2-4, with 7 bases that match TRBD2. V gave up 2 bases and J gave up 8 bases; unmatched junction bases: 9. This CDR3 has 14 amino acids. The germline gives CDR1 GTSNPN, CDR2 SVGIG (reference sequence). The CDR3 sequence is CAWSSTSGVDIQYF. CDR3 sequence (DNA): TGTGCCTGGAGTTCGACAAGCGGGGTGGACATTCAGTACTTC.

The gene calls are TRBV7-3 and TRBJ1-5, with TRBD1 as a possible D gene (5 bases). The germline CDR1 and CDR2 sequences are SGHTA and FQGTGA. This CDR3 has 13 amino acids. Deletions cut 0 bases from V and 5 bases from J, with 5 bases between. CDR3 in DNA: TGTGCCAGCAGCTTAACAGGGGATCAGCCCCAGCATTTT. This encodes CASSLTGDQPQHF.

The chain uses TRBV4-3 and TRBJ2-2; 7 bases match TRBD1. Per the germline V gene, CDR1 is LGHNA and CDR2 is YSLEER. The V segment lost 4 bases and the J segment 2 bases; nucleotides outside the gene matches: 7. This CDR3 comprises 16 residues. The CDR3 DNA follows: TGCGCCAGCAGCCGCGGACAGGAGATTAACACCGGGGAGCTGTTTTTT. As protein: CASSRGQEINTGELFF.